One and the same sample provided the 3 T cell receptor beta chains below, sequenced in a study of cytomegalovirus exposure and HLA in healthy donors. Vbeta (60) and Jbeta (13) primers were used in the PCR. Assay: immunoSEQ multiplex PCR; the TCRdb copy retains only in-frame clones and omits some. The table lists some 160,000 clones, approximately 80% of them singletons. Specimen: PBMCs. Receptors originate from a woman between 25 and 40 years old in good health and CMV-seronegative.

The V call is TRBV6-5, the J call TRBJ2-7, with 7 bases fitting TRBD1. This CDR3 has 14 residues. The germline CDR1 and CDR2 sequences are MNHEY and SVGAGI. The junction had 6 bases not matched to a gene; V was cut back by 4 bases and J by 3 bases. In nucleotides, the CDR3 is TGTGCCAGCAGTTTTGGGACAGCTGGCTACGAGCAGTACTTC. Amino acids: CASSFGTAGYEQYF.

The V gene is TRBV5-6, the J gene TRBJ1-3; perhaps TRBD1 as D (6 bases). CDR1 and CDR2 from the germline V gene are SGHDT and YYEEEE. The germline V and J ends were trimmed by 4 bases and 0 bases, with 11 bases remaining between them. The CDR3 is made up of 15 amino acids. CDR3 sequence reads: CASSRRGGSGNTIYF. CDR3 DNA: TGTGCCAGCAGCCGTAGGGGGGGCTCTGGAAACACCATATATTTT.

This clone was seen a few times. This chain connects TRBV6-6 to TRBJ1-1; 8 bases line up with TRBD1. The germline CDR1 and CDR2 sequences are MNHNY and SVGAGI (reference sequence). The CDR3 contains 14 residues. Losses at the gene ends were 7 bases for V and 5 bases for J; bases not matched to a gene: 9. Written as DNA, the CDR3 is TGTGCCAGCAACCACCAGGGGGCAGAGACTGAAGCTTTCTTT. It translates to CASNHQGAETEAFF.